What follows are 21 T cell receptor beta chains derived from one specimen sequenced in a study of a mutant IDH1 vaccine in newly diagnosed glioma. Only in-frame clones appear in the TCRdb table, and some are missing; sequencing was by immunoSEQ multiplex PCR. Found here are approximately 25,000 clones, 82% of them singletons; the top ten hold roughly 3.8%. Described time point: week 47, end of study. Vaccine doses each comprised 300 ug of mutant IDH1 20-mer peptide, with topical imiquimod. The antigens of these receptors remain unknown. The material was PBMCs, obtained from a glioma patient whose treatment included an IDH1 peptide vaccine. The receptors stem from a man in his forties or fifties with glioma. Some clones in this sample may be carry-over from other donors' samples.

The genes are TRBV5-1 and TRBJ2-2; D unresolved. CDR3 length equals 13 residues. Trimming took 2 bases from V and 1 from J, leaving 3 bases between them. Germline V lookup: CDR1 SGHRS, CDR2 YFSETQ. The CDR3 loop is CASSFGNTGELFF. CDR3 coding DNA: TGCGCCAGCAGCTTTGGGAACACCGGGGAGCTGTTTTTT.

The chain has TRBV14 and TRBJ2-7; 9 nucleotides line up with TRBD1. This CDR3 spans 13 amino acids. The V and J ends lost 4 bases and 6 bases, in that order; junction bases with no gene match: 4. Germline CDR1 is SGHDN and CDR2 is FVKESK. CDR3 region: CASSLDRGSEQYF. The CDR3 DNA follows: TGTGCCAGCAGCCTGGACAGGGGAAGCGAGCAGTACTTC.

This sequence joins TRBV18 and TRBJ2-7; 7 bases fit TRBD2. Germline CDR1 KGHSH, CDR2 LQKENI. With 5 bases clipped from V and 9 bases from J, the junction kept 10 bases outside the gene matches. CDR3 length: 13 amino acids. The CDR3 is CASSNRAGEVQYF. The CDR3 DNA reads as TGTGCCAGCTCAAATCGGGCGGGGGAGGTGCAGTACTTC.

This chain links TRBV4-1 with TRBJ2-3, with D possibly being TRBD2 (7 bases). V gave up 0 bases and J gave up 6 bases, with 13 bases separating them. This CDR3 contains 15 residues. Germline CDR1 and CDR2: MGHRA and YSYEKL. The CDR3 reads CASSQERRGLDTQYF. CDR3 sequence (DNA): TGCGCCAGCAGCCAAGAAAGGCGGGGGCTCGATACGCAGTATTTT.

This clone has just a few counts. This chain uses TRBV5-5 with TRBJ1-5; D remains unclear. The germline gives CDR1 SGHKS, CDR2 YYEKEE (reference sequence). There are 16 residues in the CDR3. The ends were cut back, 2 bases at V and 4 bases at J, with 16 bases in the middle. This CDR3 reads CASSFFPLAGNQPQHF. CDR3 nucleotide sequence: TGTGCCAGCAGCTTTTTTCCGCTGGCGGGTAATCAGCCCCAGCATTTT.

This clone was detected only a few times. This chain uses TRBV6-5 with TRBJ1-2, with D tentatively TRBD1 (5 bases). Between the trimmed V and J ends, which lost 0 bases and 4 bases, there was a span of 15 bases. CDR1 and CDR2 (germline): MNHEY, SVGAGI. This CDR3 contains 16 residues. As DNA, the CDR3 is TGTGCCAGCAGTTACTCGATTCCCGGGGCCGCCTATGGCTACACCTTC. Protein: CASSYSIPGAAYGYTF.

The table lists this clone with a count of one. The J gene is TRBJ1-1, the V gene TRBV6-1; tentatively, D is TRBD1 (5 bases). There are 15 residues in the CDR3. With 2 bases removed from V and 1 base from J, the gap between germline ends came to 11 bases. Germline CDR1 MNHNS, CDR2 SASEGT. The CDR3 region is CASSEQGFPNTEAFF. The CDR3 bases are TGTGCCAGCAGTGAACAGGGTTTCCCGAACACTGAAGCTTTCTTT.

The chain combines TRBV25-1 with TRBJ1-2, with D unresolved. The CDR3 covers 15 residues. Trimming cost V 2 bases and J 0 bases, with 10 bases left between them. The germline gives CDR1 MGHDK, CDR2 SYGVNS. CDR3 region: CASSEAAATNYGYTF. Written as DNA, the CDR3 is TGTGCCAGCAGTGAAGCGGCAGCAACTAACTATGGCTACACCTTC.

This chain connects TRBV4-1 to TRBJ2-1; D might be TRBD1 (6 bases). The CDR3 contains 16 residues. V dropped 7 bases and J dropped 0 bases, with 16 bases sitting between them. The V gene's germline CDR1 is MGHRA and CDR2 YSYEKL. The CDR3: CASTHRESPSYNEQFF. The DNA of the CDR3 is TGCGCCAGCACCCACAGGGAGAGCCCCTCCTACAATGAGCAGTTCTTC.

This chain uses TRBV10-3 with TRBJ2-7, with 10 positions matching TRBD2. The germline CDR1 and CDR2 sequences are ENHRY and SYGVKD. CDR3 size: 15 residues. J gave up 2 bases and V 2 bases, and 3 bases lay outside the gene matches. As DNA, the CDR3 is TGTGCCATCAGTGAGGGACTAGCGGAGACCTACGAGCAGTACTTC. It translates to CAISEGLAETYEQYF.

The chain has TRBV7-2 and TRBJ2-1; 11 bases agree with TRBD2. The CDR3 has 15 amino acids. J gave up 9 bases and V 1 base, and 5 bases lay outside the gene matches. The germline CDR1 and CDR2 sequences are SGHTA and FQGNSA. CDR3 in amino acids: CASSLVAGGPSEQFF. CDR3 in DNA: TGTGCCAGCAGCTTAGTAGCGGGGGGGCCAAGTGAGCAGTTCTTC.

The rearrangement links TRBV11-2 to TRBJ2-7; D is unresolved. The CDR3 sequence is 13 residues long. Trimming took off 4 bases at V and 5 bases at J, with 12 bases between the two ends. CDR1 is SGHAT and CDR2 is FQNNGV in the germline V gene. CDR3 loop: CASSSPPVNEQYF. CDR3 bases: TGTGCCAGCAGCTCCCCCCCGGTAAACGAGCAGTACTTC. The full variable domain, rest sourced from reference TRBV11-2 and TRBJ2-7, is EAGVAQSPRYKIIEKRQSVAFWCNPISGHATLYWYQQILGQGPKLLIQFQNNGVVDDSQLPKDRFSAERLKGVDSTLKIQPAKLEDSAVYLCASSSPPVNEQYFGPGTRLTVT.

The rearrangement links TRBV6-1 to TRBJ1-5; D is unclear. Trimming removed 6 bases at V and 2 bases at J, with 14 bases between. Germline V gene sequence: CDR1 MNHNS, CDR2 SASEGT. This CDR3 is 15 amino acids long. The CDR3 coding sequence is TGTGCCAGCAGATTTACGGGGTTGGGCAATCAGCCCCAGCATTTT. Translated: CASRFTGLGNQPQHF.

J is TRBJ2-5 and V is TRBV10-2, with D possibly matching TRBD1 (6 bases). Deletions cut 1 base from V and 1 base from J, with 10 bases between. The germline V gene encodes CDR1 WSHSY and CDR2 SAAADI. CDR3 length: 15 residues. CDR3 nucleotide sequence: TGCGCCAGCAGTGAGTTCGGGACAACCCAAGAGACCCAGTACTTC. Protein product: CASSEFGTTQETQYF.

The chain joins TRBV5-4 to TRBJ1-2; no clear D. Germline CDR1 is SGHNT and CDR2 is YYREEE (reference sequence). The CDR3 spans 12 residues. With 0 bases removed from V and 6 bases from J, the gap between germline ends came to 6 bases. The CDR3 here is CASSLVGDGYTF. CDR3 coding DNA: TGTGCCAGCAGCTTGGTTGGGGATGGCTACACCTTC.

CDR3 amino acids: CATSRGGRGAEQFF. CDR3 coding DNA: TGTGCCACCAGCCGAGGGGGCCGGGGGGCCGAGCAGTTCTTC. V gene TRBV15 combines with J gene TRBJ2-1; the D call may be TRBD1 or TRBD2 (7 bases each). The CDR3 runs 14 residues. The germline V gene has CDR1 LNHNV and CDR2 YYDKDF (reference sequence). Trimming stripped 5 bases from V and 10 bases from J, with 18 bases between.

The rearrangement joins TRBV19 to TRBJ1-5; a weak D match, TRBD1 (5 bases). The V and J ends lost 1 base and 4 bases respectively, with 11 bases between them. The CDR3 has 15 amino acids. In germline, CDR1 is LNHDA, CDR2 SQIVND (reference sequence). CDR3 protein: CASSIVAGRNQPQHF. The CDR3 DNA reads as TGTGCCAGTAGTATAGTAGCAGGGAGGAATCAGCCCCAGCATTTT.

In DNA form, the CDR3 reads TGTGCCTGGAGTGCCGGGACAGAACGAACTGAAGCTTTCTTT. This translates into CAWSAGTERTEAFF. The V gene is TRBV30, the J gene TRBJ1-1; TRBD1 matches 7 bases. This CDR3 spans 14 amino acids. In germline, CDR1 is GTSNPN, CDR2 SVGIG (reference sequence). V shed 1 base and J 5 bases; nucleotides not matched to a gene: 7.

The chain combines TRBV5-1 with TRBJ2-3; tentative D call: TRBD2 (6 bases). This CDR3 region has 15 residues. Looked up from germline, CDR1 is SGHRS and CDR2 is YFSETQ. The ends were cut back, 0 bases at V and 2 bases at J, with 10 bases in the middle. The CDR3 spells CASSLASGPTDTQYF. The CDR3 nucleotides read TGCGCCAGCAGCTTGGCGAGCGGGCCCACAGATACGCAGTATTTT. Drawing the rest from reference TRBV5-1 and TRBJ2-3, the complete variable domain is KAGVTQTPRYLIKTRGQQVTLSCSPISGHRSVSWYQQTPGQGLQFLFEYFSETQRNKGNFPGRFSGRQFSNSRSEMNVSTLELGDSALYLCASSLASGPTDTQYFGPGTRLTVL.

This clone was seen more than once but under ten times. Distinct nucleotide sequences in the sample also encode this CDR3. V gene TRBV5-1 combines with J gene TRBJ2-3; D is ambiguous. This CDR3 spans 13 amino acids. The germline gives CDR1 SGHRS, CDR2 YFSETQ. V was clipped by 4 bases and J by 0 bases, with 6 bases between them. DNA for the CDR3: TGCGCCAGCAGCCGTCGTAGCACAGATACGCAGTATTTT. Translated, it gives CASSRRSTDTQYF.

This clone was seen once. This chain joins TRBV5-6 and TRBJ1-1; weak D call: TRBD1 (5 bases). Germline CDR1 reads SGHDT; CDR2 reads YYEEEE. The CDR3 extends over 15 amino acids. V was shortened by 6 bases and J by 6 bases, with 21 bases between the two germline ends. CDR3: CASIDSGLWGAEAFF. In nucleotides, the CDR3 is TGTGCCAGCATCGACAGCGGGCTTTGGGGTGCTGAAGCTTTCTTT.